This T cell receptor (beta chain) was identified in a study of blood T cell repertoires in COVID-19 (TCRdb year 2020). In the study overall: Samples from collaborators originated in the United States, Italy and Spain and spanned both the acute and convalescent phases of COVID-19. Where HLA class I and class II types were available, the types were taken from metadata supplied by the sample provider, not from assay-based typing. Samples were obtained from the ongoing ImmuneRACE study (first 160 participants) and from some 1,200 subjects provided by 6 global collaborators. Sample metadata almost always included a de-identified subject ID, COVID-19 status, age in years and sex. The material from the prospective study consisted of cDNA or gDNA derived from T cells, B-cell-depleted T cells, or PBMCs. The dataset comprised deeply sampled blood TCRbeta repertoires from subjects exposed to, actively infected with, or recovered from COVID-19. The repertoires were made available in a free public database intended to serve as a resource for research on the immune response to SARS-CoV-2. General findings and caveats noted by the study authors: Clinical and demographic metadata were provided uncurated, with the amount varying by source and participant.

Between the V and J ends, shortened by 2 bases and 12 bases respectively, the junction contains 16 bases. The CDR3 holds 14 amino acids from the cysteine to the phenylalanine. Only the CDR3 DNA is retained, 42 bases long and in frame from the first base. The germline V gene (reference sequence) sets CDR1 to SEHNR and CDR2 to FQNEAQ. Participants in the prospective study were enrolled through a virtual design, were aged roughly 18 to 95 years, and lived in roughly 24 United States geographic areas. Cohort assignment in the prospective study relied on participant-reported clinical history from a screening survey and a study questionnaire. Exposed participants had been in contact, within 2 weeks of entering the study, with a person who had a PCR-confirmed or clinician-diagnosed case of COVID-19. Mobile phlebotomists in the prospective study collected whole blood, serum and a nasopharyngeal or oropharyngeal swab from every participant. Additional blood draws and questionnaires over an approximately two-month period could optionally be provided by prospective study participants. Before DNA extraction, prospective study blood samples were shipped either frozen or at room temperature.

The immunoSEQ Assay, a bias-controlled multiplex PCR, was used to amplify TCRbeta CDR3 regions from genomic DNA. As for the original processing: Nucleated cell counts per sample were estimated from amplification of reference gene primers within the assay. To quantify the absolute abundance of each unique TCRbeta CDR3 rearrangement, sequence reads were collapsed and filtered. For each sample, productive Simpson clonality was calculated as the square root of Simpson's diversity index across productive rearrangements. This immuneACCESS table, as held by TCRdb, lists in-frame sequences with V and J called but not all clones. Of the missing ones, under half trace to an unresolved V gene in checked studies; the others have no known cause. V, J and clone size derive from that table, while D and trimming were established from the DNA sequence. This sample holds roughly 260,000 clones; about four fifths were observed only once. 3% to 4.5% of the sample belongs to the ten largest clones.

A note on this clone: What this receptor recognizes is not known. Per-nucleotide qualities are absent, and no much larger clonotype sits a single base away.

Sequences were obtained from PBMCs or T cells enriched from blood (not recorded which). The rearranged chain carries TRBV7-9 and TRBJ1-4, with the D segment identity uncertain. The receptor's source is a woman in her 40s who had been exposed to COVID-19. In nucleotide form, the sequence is TGTGCCAGCAGCTTAAGCGGGGAGTCAGGTGAACTGTTTTTT. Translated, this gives CASSLSGESGELFF.